The 32 T cell receptor beta chains below come from one sample, sequenced in a study of cytomegalovirus exposure and HLA in healthy donors. Using immunoSEQ multiplex PCR, the repertoire was profiled, and TCRdb retains in-frame clones only, with some absent. Counted here are 250,000 to 400,000 clones, 88% occurring once; the ten biggest clones make up approximately 0.96%. Specimen: PBMCs. These receptors were collected from a man aged 25 to 40 in good health and CMV-seronegative.

The V and J genes are TRBV11-2 and TRBJ2-2; 8 bases align to TRBD2. This CDR3 contains 15 residues. Germline CDR1 is SGHAT and CDR2 is FQNNGV. Unmatched junction bases numbered 5, after V lost 1 base and J lost 7 bases. The CDR3 sequence: CASSLAGGLNGELFF. The CDR3 nucleotides read TGTGCCAGCAGCTTAGCGGGGGGGCTAAACGGGGAGCTGTTTTTT.

The chain joins TRBV5-6 to TRBJ2-2; 7 nucleotides align to TRBD2. The CDR3 contains 17 residues. Germline lookup yields CDR1 SGHDT and CDR2 YYEEEE. V lost 1 base to trimming and J lost 1 base; unmatched junction nucleotides: 7. The CDR3: CASSLHPAGVNTGELFF. The CDR3 coding sequence is TGTGCCAGCAGCTTGCATCCGGCGGGGGTGAACACCGGGGAGCTGTTTTTT.

The V gene is TRBV18, the J gene TRBJ1-1, with TRBD1 matching over 9 bases. The CDR3 is 13 residues long. Germline V CDR1 and CDR2: KGHSH, LQKENI. V lost 8 bases and J lost 5; bases outside the gene matches: 6. The CDR3 is CASRTGVGTEAFF. CDR3 bases: TGTGCCAGCCGGACAGGGGTGGGTACTGAAGCTTTCTTT.

The chain is built from TRBV6-5 and TRBJ1-2; the D is unclear. This CDR3 is built from 13 residues. Germline CDR1 is MNHEY and CDR2 is SVGAGI. Trimming removed 5 bases from V and 3 bases from J, with 10 bases in between. The CDR3 coding sequence is TGTGCCAGCAGTGTGGACTCGGACTATGGCTACACCTTC. Protein sequence: CASSVDSDYGYTF.

The gene calls are TRBV9 and TRBJ2-3; the match to TRBD2 covers 16 bases. Trimming cost V 2 bases and J 5 bases; bases outside gene matches: 5. CDR1 is SGDLS and CDR2 is YYNGEE in the germline V gene. The CDR3 is made up of 17 amino acids. The CDR3 here is CASSVGTSGGAIDTQYF. The CDR3 DNA reads as TGTGCCAGCAGCGTGGGGACTAGCGGGGGGGCCATAGATACGCAGTATTTT.

The chain combines TRBV27 with TRBJ1-1; 7 positions match TRBD1. The CDR3 extends over 14 amino acids. V lost 3 bases and J lost 7; bases outside the gene matches: 8. Germline CDR1 and CDR2: MNHEY and SMNVEV (reference sequence). CDR3 nucleotides: TGTGCCAGCAGTTTTTATCCGGGACAGTATGAAGCTTTCTTT. It specifies CASSFYPGQYEAFF.

The chain couples TRBV5-1 to TRBJ1-1, with 8 bases lining up with TRBD1. Germline V gives CDR1 SGHRS, CDR2 YFSETQ. V lost 0 bases and J lost 6; bases outside the gene matches: 13. This CDR3 contains 17 residues. The CDR3, as DNA: TGCGCCAGCAGCTTGGAAGCAGGGGGCAATTACAGAGCTGAAGCTTTCTTT. Amino acids: CASSLEAGGNYRAEAFF.

Notes on this clone: At the DNA level, this CDR3 is encoded by other sequences in the same sample as well. CDR3 in amino acids: CASSWTGQETQYF. Written as DNA, the CDR3 is TGTGCCAGCAGTTGGACAGGGCAAGAGACCCAGTACTTC. The rearrangement joins TRBV6-5 to TRBJ2-5; 8 nucleotides align to TRBD1. Germline assignment: CDR1 MNHEY and CDR2 SVGAGI. The V and J ends lost 4 bases and 2 bases, in that order; junction bases with no gene match: 0. CDR3 size: 13 residues.

This chain uses TRBV5-1 with TRBJ2-3; 13 bases agree with TRBD2. The CDR3 has 16 amino acids. V lost 1 base and J lost 7; bases outside the gene matches: 6. CDR1 is SGHRS, CDR2 YFSETQ, per germline. The CDR3 nucleotides are TGCGCCAGCAGCTTGACTAGCGGGGGGGCCATGCATACGCAGTATTTT. It yields the protein CASSLTSGGAMHTQYF.

V is TRBV5-4 and J is TRBJ2-7; a possible D gene is TRBD2 (7 bases). Trimming removed 4 bases at V and 2 bases at J, with 10 bases between. Germline-derived CDR1 and CDR2 are SGHNT and YYREEE (reference sequence). CDR3 size: 13 residues. CDR3 residues: CASSLGGPYEQYF. The CDR3, as DNA: TGTGCCAGCAGCCTCGGGGGGCCCTACGAGCAGTACTTC.

J is TRBJ1-2 and V is TRBV20-1; D call uncertain. The CDR3 runs 11 residues. Trimming shortened V by 0 bases and J by 5 bases, and 4 bases separated the two germline ends. The germline CDR1 and CDR2 sequences are DFQATT and SNEGSKA (reference sequence). CDR3 nucleotide sequence: TGCAGTGCTAGAGATCAATATGGCTACACCTTC. The encoded protein is CSARDQYGYTF.

This clone has only one observation. The V call is TRBV25-1, the J call TRBJ2-3, with 8 bases that match TRBD2. This CDR3 contains 14 residues. With V trimmed by 5 bases and J by 3 bases, 4 bases remained unmatched. Germline values: CDR1 MGHDK, CDR2 SYGVNS. CDR3 region: CASSFTGGTDTQYF. CDR3 coding DNA: TGTGCCAGCAGTTTTACGGGGGGGACAGATACGCAGTATTTT. The full variable domain, its missing parts supplied by reference TRBV25-1 and TRBJ2-3, is EADIYQTPRYLVIGTGKKITLECSQTMGHDKMYWYQQDPGMELHLIHYSYGVNSTEKGDLSSESTVSRIRTEHFPLTLESARPSHTSQYLCASSFTGGTDTQYFGPGTRLTVL.

The chain is built from TRBV7-8 and TRBJ1-1, with TRBD1 identical over 10 bases. The CDR3 sequence is 15 residues long. Germline values: CDR1 SGHVS, CDR2 FQNEAQ. With V trimmed by 0 bases and J by 8 bases, 6 bases remained unmatched. CDR3 protein: CASSLAGQGISEAFF. The CDR3 bases are TGTGCCAGCAGCTTAGCGGGACAGGGGATTTCCGAAGCTTTCTTT.

The CDR3, as DNA: TGTGCCAGCATTGGGCAGGGGGGTCAGCCCCAGCATTTT. This translates into CASIGQGGQPQHF. V and J are TRBV2 and TRBJ1-5; 7 bases fit TRBD1. Trimming cost V 7 bases and J 6 bases; bases outside gene matches: 6. CDR1 is SNHLY, CDR2 FYNNEI, per germline. The CDR3 loop spans 13 amino acids.

This chain joins TRBV29-1 and TRBJ2-1; D is perhaps TRBD2 (5 bases). This CDR3 region has 16 residues. Germline lookup yields CDR1 SQVTM and CDR2 ANQGSEA. The V and J ends lost 2 bases and 2 bases respectively, with 16 bases between them. CDR3: CSVEWAGVAAYNEQFF. The CDR3 DNA reads as TGCAGCGTTGAATGGGCCGGGGTAGCTGCCTACAATGAGCAGTTCTTC.

This chain uses TRBV30 with TRBJ1-5, with unresolved D. This CDR3 spans 14 amino acids. Per germline, CDR1 GTSNPN and CDR2 SVGIG (reference sequence). Between the trimmed V and J ends, which lost 0 bases and 3 bases, there was a span of 9 bases. In DNA, the CDR3 is TGTGCCTGGAGTGTCTTTCCTTACAATCAGCCCCAGCATTTT. The encoded protein is CAWSVFPYNQPQHF.

There are a few counts of this clone. This chain connects TRBV5-8 to TRBJ1-6; 8 positions agree with TRBD1. The germline CDR1 and CDR2 sequences are SGHTS and YDEGEE. CDR3 size: 13 residues. V lost 4 bases and J lost 7; bases outside the gene matches: 1. CDR3 bases: TGTGCCAGCAGCGGACAGGGCAATTCACCCCTCCACTTT. This codes for CASSGQGNSPLHF.

This clone was seen just once. The chain couples TRBV19 to TRBJ2-1, with D perhaps TRBD1 (6 bases). Germline CDR1 reads LNHDA; CDR2 reads SQIVND (reference sequence). The CDR3 extends over 16 amino acids. V was pared by 3 bases and J by 5 bases, with 17 bases between. The DNA of the CDR3 is TGTGCCAGTAGTATGTCAGCAGGGGCCGTGAACAATGAGCAGTTCTTC. It translates to CASSMSAGAVNNEQFF. Combining the CDR3 with reference TRBV19 and TRBJ2-1 gives the whole variable domain DGGITQSPKYLFRKEGQNVTLSCEQNLNHDAMYWYRQDPGQGLRLIYYSQIVNDFQKGDIAEGYSVSREKKESFPLTVTSAQKNPTAFYLCASSMSAGAVNNEQFFGPGTRLTVL.

The chain uses TRBV5-1 and TRBJ1-4, with D perhaps TRBD1 (6 bases). Germline loops: CDR1 SGHRS, CDR2 YFSETQ. This CDR3 has 15 residues. With 4 bases removed from V and 7 bases from J, the gap between germline ends came to 17 bases. The CDR3 reads CASSLEGGSSEKLFF. The CDR3 region has the DNA TGCGCCAGCAGCCTCGAGGGGGGGTCGAGTGAAAAACTGTTTTTT.

The V and J genes are TRBV19 and TRBJ1-2; TRBD1 matches 9 bases. J lost 5 bases, V lost 7 bases, and 14 bases had no gene match. The CDR3 runs to 16 residues. Germline V gene data show CDR1 as LNHDA and CDR2 as SQIVND (reference sequence). CDR3 coding DNA: TGTGCCAGTACCCCTCGCCCCGGACAGGGGCAGTATGGCTACACCTTC. It codes for CASTPRPGQGQYGYTF. The whole variable domain, filled in from reference TRBV19 and TRBJ1-2, reads DGGITQSPKYLFRKEGQNVTLSCEQNLNHDAMYWYRQDPGQGLRLIYYSQIVNDFQKGDIAEGYSVSREKKESFPLTVTSAQKNPTAFYLCASTPRPGQGQYGYTFGSGTRLTVV.

The chain carries TRBV6-1 and TRBJ1-2; D is unresolved. Trimming took 5 bases from V and 4 from J, leaving 5 bases between them. CDR1 and CDR2 (germline): MNHNS, SASEGT. This CDR3 is built from 11 residues. CDR3 nucleotide sequence: TGTGCCAGCAGTCCAGGCTATGGCTACACCTTC. Its protein product is CASSPGYGYTF.

The chain uses TRBV13 and TRBJ2-7; D gene ambiguous. There are 15 residues in the CDR3. CDR1 and CDR2 (germline): PRHDT, FYEKMQ (reference sequence). Deletions cut 0 bases from V and 0 bases from J, with 9 bases between. CDR3 DNA sequence: TGTGCCAGCAGCTTAGGAATGTCTCGCTCCTACGAGCAGTACTTC. Residues: CASSLGMSRSYEQYF.

The chain joins TRBV14 to TRBJ2-7; 8 nucleotides match TRBD2. Trimming took 4 bases from V and 4 from J; bases not matched to a gene: 12. The germline V gene has CDR1 SGHDN and CDR2 FVKESK. CDR3 length: 16 residues. The CDR3 here is CASSPDSGGPNYEQYF. CDR3 in DNA: TGTGCCAGCAGCCCGGATTCGGGGGGGCCCAATTACGAGCAGTACTTC.

This clone was seen only once. The chain has TRBV18 and TRBJ2-1; 10 bases fit TRBD1. With 6 bases clipped from V and 6 bases from J, the junction kept 8 bases outside the gene matches. CDR1 KGHSH and CDR2 LQKENI come from the germline V gene. The CDR3 spans 15 residues. The CDR3 is CASSRGQGFGNEQFF. CDR3 coding DNA: TGTGCCAGCTCGCGGGGACAGGGGTTTGGCAATGAGCAGTTCTTC.

The V and J genes are TRBV15 and TRBJ1-2; D is perhaps TRBD1 (5 bases). The CDR3 runs to 15 residues. The V end lost 7 bases, the J end lost 9 bases, and 24 bases lay between the germline ends. Germline CDR1 is LNHNV and CDR2 is YYDKDF (reference sequence). The CDR3 DNA reads TGTGCCACCACGCAGGGAGGGTCCAGTGTCAGGAGCTACACCTTC. Its translation: CATTQGGSSVRSYTF.

The CDR3 is CASSLGGTGPQGGYTF. The CDR3 DNA follows: TGTGCCAGCAGCTTAGGGGGGACAGGACCTCAGGGTGGCTACACCTTC. V gene TRBV7-9 combines with J gene TRBJ1-2, with 8 bases aligning to TRBD1. Trimming at V came to 1 base and at J to 7 bases, leaving 11 bases not matched to a gene. Germline V gene lookup returns CDR1 SEHNR and CDR2 FQNEAQ (reference sequence). The CDR3 covers 16 residues.

The chain combines TRBV11-1 with TRBJ2-3; TRBD1 matches 11 bases. V dropped 5 bases and J dropped 4; count of bases not matched to a gene: 8. Per the germline V gene, CDR1 is SGHAT and CDR2 is FQDESV (reference sequence). CDR3 length: 16 residues. CDR3 in amino acids: CASSVTDRGRADTQYF. The CDR3 DNA sequence: TGTGCCAGCAGCGTTACGGACAGGGGGCGGGCAGATACGCAGTATTTT.

The chain recombines TRBV5-4 with TRBJ1-2; D is unclear. CDR3 length: 13 residues. The germline CDR1 and CDR2 sequences are SGHNT and YYREEE (reference sequence). Trimming pared 4 bases from V and 6 bases from J, leaving 13 bases between. CDR3 loop: CASSTEWSDGYTF. The CDR3 bases are TGTGCCAGCAGCACCGAATGGAGCGATGGCTACACCTTC.

This chain connects TRBV7-9 to TRBJ2-1, with unresolved D. V was cut by 5 bases and J by 2 bases, with 19 bases left in between. The CDR3 is 17 residues long. Germline V gene sequence: CDR1 SEHNR, CDR2 FQNEAQ (reference sequence). CDR3 sequence reads: CASSPRGPFQTYNEQFF. In DNA form, the CDR3 reads TGTGCCAGCAGCCCCCGAGGCCCATTCCAAACCTACAATGAGCAGTTCTTC.

The chain couples TRBV7-8 to TRBJ1-1; the D is unclear. V was trimmed by 1 base and J by 6 bases, leaving 12 bases between them. Germline V CDR1 and CDR2: SGHVS, FQNEAQ. The CDR3 runs to 14 residues. CDR3 DNA sequence: TGTGCCAGCAGCTTAGGGGCCGCACTCTCTGAAGCTTTCTTT. Residues: CASSLGAALSEAFF. The whole variable domain, remainder taken from reference TRBV7-8 and TRBJ1-1, is GAGVSQSPRYKVAKRGQDVALRCDPISGHVSLFWYQQALGQGPEFLTYFQNEAQLDKSGLPSDRFFAERPEGSVSTLKIQRTQQEDSAVYLCASSLGAALSEAFFGQGTRLTVV.

This chain connects TRBV27 to TRBJ1-1; D ambiguous. Germline CDR1 reads MNHEY; CDR2 reads SMNVEV (reference sequence). The germline V and J ends were trimmed by 4 bases and 4 bases, with 13 bases remaining between them. There are 14 residues in the CDR3. CDR3 loop: CASSSLTGVTEAFF. The CDR3, as DNA: TGTGCCAGCAGTTCCTTGACCGGGGTCACTGAAGCTTTCTTT.

This rearrangement joins TRBV15 to TRBJ1-2, with D possibly being TRBD1 (5 bases). The CDR3 has 13 amino acids. Trimming took 4 bases from V and 6 from J, leaving 12 bases between them. Germline V lookup: CDR1 LNHNV, CDR2 YYDKDF (reference sequence). CDR3 in amino acids: CATSTLKGNGYTF. CDR3 nucleotide sequence: TGTGCCACCAGCACCCTAAAGGGGAATGGCTACACCTTC.